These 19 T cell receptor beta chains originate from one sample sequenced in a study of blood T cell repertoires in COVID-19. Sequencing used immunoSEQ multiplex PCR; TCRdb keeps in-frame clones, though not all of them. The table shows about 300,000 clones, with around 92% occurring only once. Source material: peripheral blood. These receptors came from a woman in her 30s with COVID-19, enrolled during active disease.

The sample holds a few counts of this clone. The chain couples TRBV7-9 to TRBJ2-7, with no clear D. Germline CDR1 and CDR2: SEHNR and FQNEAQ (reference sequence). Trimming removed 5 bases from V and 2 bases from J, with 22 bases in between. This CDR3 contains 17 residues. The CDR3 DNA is TGTGCCAGCAGCCCTAACTCGGGTAGGCCTAGTCCCTACGAGCAGTACTTC. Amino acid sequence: CASSPNSGRPSPYEQYF.

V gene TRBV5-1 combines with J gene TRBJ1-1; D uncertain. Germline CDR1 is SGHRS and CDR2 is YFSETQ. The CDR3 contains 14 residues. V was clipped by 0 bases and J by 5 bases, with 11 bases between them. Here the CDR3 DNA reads TGCGCCAGCAGCTTGGGACGGTCGGAGACTGAAGCTTTCTTT. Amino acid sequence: CASSLGRSETEAFF.

Written as DNA, the CDR3 is TGCAGCGTACAGGGTGACTACGAGCAGTACTTC. The encoded protein is CSVQGDYEQYF. The rearrangement joins TRBV29-1 to TRBJ2-7; a possible D gene is TRBD1 (6 bases). Germline loops: CDR1 SQVTM, CDR2 ANQGSEA. Trimming removed 6 bases from V and 3 bases from J, with 9 bases in between. CDR3 length: 11 residues.

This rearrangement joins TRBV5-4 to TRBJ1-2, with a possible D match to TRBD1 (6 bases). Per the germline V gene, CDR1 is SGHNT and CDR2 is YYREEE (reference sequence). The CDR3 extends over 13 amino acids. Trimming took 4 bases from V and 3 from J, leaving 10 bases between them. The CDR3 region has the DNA TGTGCCAGCAGCCGTGGACAGCACTATGGCTACACCTTC. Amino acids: CASSRGQHYGYTF.

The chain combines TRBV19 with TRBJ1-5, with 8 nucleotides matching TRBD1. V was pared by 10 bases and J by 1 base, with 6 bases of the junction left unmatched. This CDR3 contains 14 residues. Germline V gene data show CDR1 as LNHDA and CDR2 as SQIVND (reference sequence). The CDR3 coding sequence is TGTGCCACGAAACGGGACAGGAGCAATCAGCCCCAGCATTTT. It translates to CATKRDRSNQPQHF.

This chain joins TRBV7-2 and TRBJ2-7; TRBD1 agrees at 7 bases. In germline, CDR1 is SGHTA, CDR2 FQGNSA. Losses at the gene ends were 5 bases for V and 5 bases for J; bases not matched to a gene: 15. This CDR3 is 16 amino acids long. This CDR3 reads CASSLTRQGNLNEQYF. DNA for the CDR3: TGTGCCAGCAGCCTAACAAGACAGGGTAATCTGAACGAGCAGTACTTC.

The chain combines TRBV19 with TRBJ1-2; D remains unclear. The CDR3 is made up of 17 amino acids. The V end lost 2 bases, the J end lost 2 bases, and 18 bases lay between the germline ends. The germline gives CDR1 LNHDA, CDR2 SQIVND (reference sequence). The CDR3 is CASSISGRLGQNYGYTF. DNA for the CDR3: TGTGCCAGTAGTATATCTGGCAGACTTGGCCAGAACTATGGCTACACCTTC.

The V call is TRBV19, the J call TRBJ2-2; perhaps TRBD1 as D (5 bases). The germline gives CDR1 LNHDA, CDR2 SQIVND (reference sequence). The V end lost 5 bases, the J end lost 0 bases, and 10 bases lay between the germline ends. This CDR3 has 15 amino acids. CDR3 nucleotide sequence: TGTGCCAGTAGTTCCTGGACATCGAACACCGGGGAGCTGTTTTTT. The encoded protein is CASSSWTSNTGELFF.

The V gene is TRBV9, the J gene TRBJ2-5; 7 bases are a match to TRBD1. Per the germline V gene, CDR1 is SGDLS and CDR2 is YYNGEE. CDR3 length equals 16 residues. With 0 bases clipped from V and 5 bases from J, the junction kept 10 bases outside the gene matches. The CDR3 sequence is CASSVGGNRGWETQYF. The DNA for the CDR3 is TGTGCCAGCAGCGTAGGAGGCAACAGGGGATGGGAGACCCAGTACTTC.

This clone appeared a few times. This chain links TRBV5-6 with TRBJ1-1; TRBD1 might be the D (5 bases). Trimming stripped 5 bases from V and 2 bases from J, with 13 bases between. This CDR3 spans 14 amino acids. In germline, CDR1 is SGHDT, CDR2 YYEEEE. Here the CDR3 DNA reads TGTGCCAGCAGAATTCGGGGGGACAACACTGAAGCTTTCTTT. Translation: CASRIRGDNTEAFF.

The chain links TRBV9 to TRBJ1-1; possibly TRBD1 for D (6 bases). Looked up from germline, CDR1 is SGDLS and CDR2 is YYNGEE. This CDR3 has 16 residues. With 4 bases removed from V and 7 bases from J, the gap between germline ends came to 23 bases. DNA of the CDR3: TGTGCCAGCAGCTTCGACTCACAGGGAGGGGCTGGTGAAGCTTTCTTT. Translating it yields CASSFDSQGGAGEAFF.

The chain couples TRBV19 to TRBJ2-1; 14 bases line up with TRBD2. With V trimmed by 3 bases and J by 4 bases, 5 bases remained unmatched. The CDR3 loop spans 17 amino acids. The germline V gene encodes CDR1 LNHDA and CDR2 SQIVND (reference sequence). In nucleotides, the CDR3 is TGTGCCAGTAGTATGACTAGCGGGGGGGCTACTTACAATGAGCAGTTCTTC. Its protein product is CASSMTSGGATYNEQFF.

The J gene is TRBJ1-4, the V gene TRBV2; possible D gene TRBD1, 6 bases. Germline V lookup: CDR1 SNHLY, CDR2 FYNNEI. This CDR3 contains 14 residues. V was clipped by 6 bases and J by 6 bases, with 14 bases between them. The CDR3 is CASRRRSGDEKLFF. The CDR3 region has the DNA TGTGCCAGCAGGAGGAGGTCAGGGGATGAAAAACTGTTTTTT.

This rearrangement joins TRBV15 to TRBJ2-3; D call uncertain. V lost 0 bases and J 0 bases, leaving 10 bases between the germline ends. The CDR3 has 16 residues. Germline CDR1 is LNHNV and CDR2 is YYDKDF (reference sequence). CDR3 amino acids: CATSRDHLTSTDTQYF. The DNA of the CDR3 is TGTGCCACCAGCAGAGATCACCTGACTAGCACAGATACGCAGTATTTT.

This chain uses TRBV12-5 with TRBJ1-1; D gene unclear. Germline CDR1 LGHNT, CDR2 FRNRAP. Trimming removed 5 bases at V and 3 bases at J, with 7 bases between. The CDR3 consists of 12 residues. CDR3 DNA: TGTGCTAGTGGTCCCGGGGACACTGAAGCTTTCTTT. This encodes CASGPGDTEAFF.

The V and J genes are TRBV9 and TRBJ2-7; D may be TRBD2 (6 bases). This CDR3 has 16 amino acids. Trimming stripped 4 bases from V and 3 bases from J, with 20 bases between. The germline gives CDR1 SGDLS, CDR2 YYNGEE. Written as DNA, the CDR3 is TGTGCCAGCAGCCACATGGGACTTAAACCACTCTACGAGCAGTACGTC. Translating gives CASSHMGLKPLYEQYV.

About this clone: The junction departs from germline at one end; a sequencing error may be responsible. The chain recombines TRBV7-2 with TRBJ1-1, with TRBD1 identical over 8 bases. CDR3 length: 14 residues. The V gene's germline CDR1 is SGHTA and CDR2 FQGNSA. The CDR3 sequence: CASRLGTGNTEAFF. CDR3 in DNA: TGTGCCAGCAGATTAGGGACAGGGAACACTGAAGCTTTCTTT.

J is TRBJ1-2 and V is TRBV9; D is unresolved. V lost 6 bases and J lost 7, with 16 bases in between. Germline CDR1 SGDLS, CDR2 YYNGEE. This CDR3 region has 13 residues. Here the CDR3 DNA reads TGTGCCAGCACCCGAGGGCAGGAAATTGGCTACACCTTC. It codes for CASTRGQEIGYTF.

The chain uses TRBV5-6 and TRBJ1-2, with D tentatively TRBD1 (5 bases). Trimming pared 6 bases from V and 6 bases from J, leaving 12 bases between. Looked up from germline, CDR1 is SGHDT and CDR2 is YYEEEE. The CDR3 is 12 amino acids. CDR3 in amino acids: CASTFGGDGYTF. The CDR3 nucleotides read TGTGCCAGCACCTTCGGGGGTGATGGCTACACCTTC.